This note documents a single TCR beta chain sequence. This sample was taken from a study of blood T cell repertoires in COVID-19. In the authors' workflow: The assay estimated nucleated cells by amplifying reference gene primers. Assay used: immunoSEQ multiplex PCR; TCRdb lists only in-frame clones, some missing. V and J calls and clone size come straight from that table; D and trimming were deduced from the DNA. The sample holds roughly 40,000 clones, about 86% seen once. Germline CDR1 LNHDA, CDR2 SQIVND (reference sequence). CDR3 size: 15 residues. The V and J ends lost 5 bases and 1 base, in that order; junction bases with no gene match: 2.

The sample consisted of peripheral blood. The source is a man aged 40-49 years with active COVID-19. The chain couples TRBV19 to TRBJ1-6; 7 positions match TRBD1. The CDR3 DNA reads TGTGCCAGTAGTCTCAGGGGGTCCTATAATTCACCCCTCCACTTT. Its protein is CASSLRGSYNSPLHF.